The present TCR beta chain was sequenced within a study of shared clonotypes between healthy human individuals. Study information: Donors had three CD4 naive, three CD4 memory, two CD8 naive and one CD8 memory plate apiece. General study points: Of the naive CD4 clonotypes, around 4.9% were shared across several donors. Generally, estimated richness proved larger in naive subsets than it did in memory subsets. For sorted subsets, rarefaction showed incomplete sequencing despite large depth.

Sequencing was performed with immunoSEQ multiplex PCR; in TCRdb, only in-frame clones are kept and a portion is missing. The table lists hundreds of thousands of clones, 74% of them singletons. As regards this clone: Its antigen remains unknown.

The source of this sequence is a woman in her 30s in good health. The sample consisted of memory CD4+ T cells sorted from blood. Documented subset: CD45RA-negative fraction.

CDR3 amino acids: CASKRGLDVDTIYF. The CDR3 DNA is TGTGCCAGCAAAAGAGGGCTCGATGTGGACACCATATATTTT. This rearrangement joins TRBV6-5 to TRBJ1-3; D is unclear. The germline V and J ends were trimmed by 7 bases and 8 bases, with 18 bases remaining between them. The germline gives CDR1 MNHEY, CDR2 SVGAGI. The CDR3 is 14 residues long.